The 27 T cell receptor beta chains presented below share a single source sample, sequenced in a study of T cell clonality in common variable immunodeficiency. Method: immunoSEQ multiplex PCR; TCRdb's copy keeps in-frame clones and lacks some. The sample yields around 19,000 clones, without any singletons. These TCRs' antigens remain unknown. Study-level points and caveats: Common variable immunodeficiency TCR beta sequences reportedly had fewer deletions and N-nucleotide insertions.

The sequenced sample was peripheral blood mononuclear cells. The receptors stem from a human donor with common variable immunodeficiency.

For this clone: Coverage ceases 3 residues before the CDR3 finishes, and the germline J gene fills in the end. V usage is TRBV6-2 or TRBV6-3 and J usage is TRBJ2-3, with 13 bases matching TRBD2. This CDR3 has 16 residues. CDR1 is MNHEY, CDR2 SVGEGT, per germline. V shed 6 bases, J shed 3 bases, and the junction held 6 bases outside the gene matches. Partial CDR3 DNA: TGTGCCAGCAGACTAGGACTAGCGGGAGAAACAGATACG. Translation gives CASRLGLAGETDT. The entire CDR3 sequence reads CASRLGLAGETDTQYF.

This clone was counted a few times. From the germline J gene comes the end of the CDR3, since the read stops 3 residues before it. This chain connects TRBV7-9 to TRBJ1-5, with D perhaps matching TRBD1 (5 bases). Per germline, CDR1 SEHNR and CDR2 FQNEAQ (reference sequence). The V end was cut by 5 bases, the J end by 5 bases, with 7 bases between. The CDR3 totals 12 residues. CDR3 bases read: TGTGCCAGCAGCCGGGACTATCAGCCC. Amino acids: CASSRDYQP. The entire CDR3 sequence reads CASSRDYQPQHF.

Only a few counts were recorded for this clone. The sequence runs out 3 residues before the end of the CDR3; the remainder is reconstructed from the germline J gene. V and J are TRBV7-2 and TRBJ1-2, with 7 bases fitting TRBD1. CDR1 and CDR2 from the germline V gene are SGHTA and FQGNSA. J lost 4 bases, V lost 4 bases, and 9 bases had no gene match. The CDR3 runs to 15 residues. The DNA read from the CDR3 is TGTGCCAGCAGCTCGCCCGGGACAGCCGGCTATGGC. Translating gives CASSSPGTAGYG. The complete CDR3 reads CASSSPGTAGYGYTF.

Only a few counts were recorded for this clone. Incomplete CDR3 DNA: TGTGCCAGCAGCTTTCTCGGGGACACCGGGGAG. It translates to CASSFLGDTGE. The whole CDR3 protein is CASSFLGDTGELFF. The gene calls are TRBV7-9 and TRBJ2-2; D is possibly TRBD2 (5 bases). The CDR3 extends 3 residues past the end of the read, so its final part is completed from the germline J gene. V shed 3 bases and J shed 3 bases, with 8 bases lying between them. The CDR3 covers 14 residues. Germline loops: CDR1 SEHNR, CDR2 FQNEAQ (reference sequence).

The table lists this clone with many counts. The read gets to within 3 residues of the CDR3 end, and the germline J gene fills in the rest. This chain connects TRBV6-2 or TRBV6-3 to TRBJ1-1; TRBD1 agrees at 9 bases. V lost 4 bases, J lost 3 bases, and 6 bases stayed unmatched. Looked up from germline, CDR1 is MNHEY and CDR2 is SVGEGT. The CDR3 extends over 15 amino acids. The chain's CDR3 is CASSSLDRGDTEAFF. CDR3 DNA (partial): TGTGCCAGCAGTTCCCTGGACAGGGGAGACACTGAA.

In this sample, this clone turned up many times. Sequencing ends 3 residues short of the CDR3 end; the germline J gene provides the rest. V usage is TRBV5-1 and J usage is TRBJ2-3; 11 bases align to TRBD1. The V gene's germline CDR1 is SGHRS and CDR2 YFSETQ. This CDR3 spans 15 amino acids. Unmatched junction bases numbered 5, after V lost 4 bases and J lost 4 bases. CDR3 DNA (partial): TGCGCCAGCAGCCCTATGGGACAGGGGGCAGATACG. This translates into CASSPMGQGADT. The whole CDR3 protein reads CASSPMGQGADTQYF.

The sample holds a few counts of this clone. From the germline J gene comes the end of the CDR3, since the read stops 3 residues before it. V is TRBV2 and J is TRBJ2-7, with 8 bases fitting TRBD1. This CDR3 region has 15 residues. The junction had 9 bases not matched to a gene; V was cut back by 6 bases and J by 2 bases. The germline V gene encodes CDR1 SNHLY and CDR2 FYNNEI. Partial CDR3 DNA: TGTGCCAGCAGGAAGACAGGGGCTGGCACCTACGAG. Amino acid sequence: CASRKTGAGTYE. The CDR3 in its entirety is CASRKTGAGTYEQYF.

In its sample, this clone ranks as medium-sized. The read falls 3 residues short of the CDR3 end, and the missing part is taken from the germline J gene. The J gene is TRBJ2-7, the V gene TRBV10-3, with 7 nucleotides matching TRBD1. J gave up 5 bases and V 6 bases, and 4 bases lay outside the gene matches. Germline-derived CDR1 and CDR2 are ENHRY and SYGVKD. The CDR3 runs to 12 residues. The CDR3 here is CAIRGGQNEQYF. CDR3 bases read: TGTGCCATCAGAGGGGGCCAAAACGAG.

This clone showed up many times. The CDR3 end is not reached by the read, which stops 3 residues before it; the germline J gene fills it in. V is TRBV19 and J is TRBJ2-3; 11 nucleotides agree with TRBD2. The CDR3 is 15 residues long. Germline CDR1 is LNHDA and CDR2 is SQIVND (reference sequence). V was pared by 3 bases and J by 2 bases, with 1 base of the junction left unmatched. Partial CDR3 DNA: TGTGCCAGTAGTATTAGCGGGAGGGTCACAGATACG. The encoded protein is CASSISGRVTDT. The complete CDR3 protein is CASSISGRVTDTQYF. The full variable domain, completed using reference TRBV19 and TRBJ2-3, is DGGITQSPKYLFRKEGQNVTLSCEQNLNHDAMYWYRQDPGQGLRLIYYSQIVNDFQKGDIAEGYSVSREKKESFPLTVTSAQKNPTAFYLCASSISGRVTDTQYFGPGTRLTVL.

This clone appeared many times. The read gets to within 3 residues of the CDR3 end, and the germline J gene fills in the rest. V is TRBV7-2 and J is TRBJ2-1; TRBD2 matches at 7 bases. The junction had 6 bases not matched to a gene; V was cut back by 2 bases and J by 5 bases. Germline V gives CDR1 SGHTA, CDR2 FQGNSA. This CDR3 contains 15 residues. The CDR3 reads CASSLPGGYNNEQFF. The CDR3 bases that were read are TGTGCCAGCAGCTTACCGGGGGGATACAACAATGAG. The full variable domain, rest sourced from reference TRBV7-2 and TRBJ2-1, is GAGVSQSPSNKVTEKGKDVELRCDPISGHTALYWYRQSLGQGLEFLIYFQGNSAPDKSGLPSDRFSAERTGGSVSTLTIQRTQQEDSAVYLCASSLPGGYNNEQFFGPGTRLTVL.

This clone occurred many times. Read data end 3 residues before the CDR3 end; the end is taken from the germline J gene. V usage is TRBV10-3 and J usage is TRBJ2-1, with D perhaps TRBD2 (6 bases). The V end was cut by 2 bases, the J end by 8 bases, with 16 bases between. The CDR3 sequence is 15 residues long. Germline CDR1 is ENHRY and CDR2 is SYGVKD. CDR3 region: CAISEEGSWGDEQFF. The CDR3 DNA, read in part, is TGTGCCATCAGTGAGGAGGGGTCCTGGGGGGATGAG.

This clone appeared a few times. The CDR3 DNA, read in part, is TGTGCCAGCAGTTTGACTAGCGGGGGGTCCACAGATACG. Protein sequence: CASSLTSGGSTDT. The CDR3 in its entirety is CASSLTSGGSTDTQYF. V and J are TRBV6-2 or TRBV6-3 and TRBJ2-3; 13 nucleotides agree with TRBD2. The read falls 3 residues short of the CDR3 end, and the missing part is taken from the germline J gene. Germline CDR1 MNHEY, CDR2 SVGEGT. The CDR3 runs 16 residues. With V trimmed by 4 bases and J by 2 bases, 3 bases remained unmatched.

This clone was picked up many times. The read terminates 3 residues before the CDR3 end, so the remaining end is supplied by the germline J gene. The rearrangement links TRBV7-3 to TRBJ2-1; TRBD2 matches at 7 bases. Germline V lookup: CDR1 SGHTA, CDR2 FQGTGA. The J segment lost 3 bases and the V segment lost 4 bases, leaving 6 bases of the junction unmatched. This CDR3 has 15 amino acids. The CDR3 reads CASSSPGTNYNEQFF. CDR3 DNA, as far as it was read: TGTGCCAGCAGCTCACCCGGGACTAACTACAATGAG.

Regarding this clone: Read data end 3 residues before the CDR3 end; the end is taken from the germline J gene. The V and J genes are TRBV19 and TRBJ2-1, with D perhaps matching TRBD2 (6 bases). CDR1 LNHDA and CDR2 SQIVND come from the germline V gene (reference sequence). Trimming stripped 6 bases from V and 9 bases from J, with 15 bases between. The CDR3 is made up of 13 amino acids. The CDR3 is CASSNRGSGEQFF. The part of the CDR3 DNA that was read is TGTGCCAGTAGCAATCGGGGGAGCGGTGAG. The full variable domain, completed using reference TRBV19 and TRBJ2-1, is DGGITQSPKYLFRKEGQNVTLSCEQNLNHDAMYWYRQDPGQGLRLIYYSQIVNDFQKGDIAEGYSVSREKKESFPLTVTSAQKNPTAFYLCASSNRGSGEQFFGPGTRLTVL.

This clone was observed a handful of times. The read finishes 3 residues shy of the CDR3 end, and the germline J gene is used to complete it. This chain links TRBV18 with TRBJ1-1; 7 nucleotides line up with TRBD1. The germline V gene encodes CDR1 KGHSH and CDR2 LQKENI. This CDR3 region has 14 residues. The sequenced CDR3 bases are TGTGCCAGCTCACCTAAGGGACAGATCTATGGG. Protein product: CASSPKGQIYG. The CDR3 in its entirety is CASSPKGQIYGAFF.

This clone was detected a few times. The missing CDR3 end, 3 residues past where the read stops, is filled in from the germline J gene. The chain couples TRBV7-3 to TRBJ2-5, with D possibly matching TRBD1 (6 bases). The germline gives CDR1 SGHTA, CDR2 FQGTGA. The CDR3 sequence is 14 residues long. V was shortened by 5 bases and J by 4 bases, with 14 bases between the two germline ends. The CDR3: CASSPVGAGETQYF. CDR3 bases read: TGTGCCAGCAGCCCGGTGGGGGCTGGAGAGACC.

This clone was detected many times. Read coverage stops 3 residues before the CDR3 terminus; the germline J gene supplies the remainder. This chain links TRBV6-2 or TRBV6-3 with TRBJ1-1, with D uncertain. The CDR3 has 14 residues. The germline V gene has CDR1 MNHEY and CDR2 SVGEGT. V lost 6 bases, J lost 0 bases, and 11 bases lay in between. This chain's CDR3 is CASRNPHLNTEAFF. The sequenced part of the CDR3 DNA is TGTGCCAGCAGGAACCCTCACTTGAACACTGAA.

This clone was found a few times. The observed sequence ends 3 residues before the CDR3 terminus, with the missing tail filled in from the germline J gene. The chain combines TRBV18 with TRBJ2-3; 8 bases are a match to TRBD2. This CDR3 is built from 15 residues. Unmatched junction bases numbered 2, after V lost 3 bases and J lost 0 bases. Germline CDR1 is KGHSH and CDR2 is LQKENI. This chain's CDR3 is CASSPLAGSTDTQYF. CDR3 DNA, as far as it was read: TGTGCCAGCTCACCCCTAGCGGGCAGCACAGATACG.

In the case of this clone: Read sequence stops 3 residues before the CDR3 end, and the germline J gene provides the missing end. The rearrangement joins TRBV7-2 to TRBJ1-1, with D possibly matching TRBD1 (5 bases). The germline V gene has CDR1 SGHTA and CDR2 FQGNSA. CDR3 length equals 14 residues. The CDR3 spells CASSSASGGRAAFF. The sequenced part of the CDR3 DNA is TGTGCCAGCAGCTCCGCCAGCGGGGGTCGGGCA. Looking up the rest from reference TRBV7-2 and TRBJ1-1 gives the full variable domain: GAGVSQSPSNKVTEKGKDVELRCDPISGHTALYWYRQSLGQGLEFLIYFQGNSAPDKSGLPSDRFSAERTGGSVSTLTIQRTQQEDSAVYLCASSSASGGRAAFFGQGTRLTVV.

Turning to this clone: The read ends 3 residues shy of where the CDR3 ends; the end is completed using the germline J gene. V usage is TRBV20-1 and J usage is TRBJ2-7; 7 nucleotides match TRBD1. The CDR3 has 13 residues. Germline assignment: CDR1 DFQATT and CDR2 SNEGSKA (reference sequence). Losses at the gene ends were 6 bases for V and 2 bases for J; bases not matched to a gene: 7. The covered CDR3 bases are TGCAGTGCCCAGAGGGACAGCCCCTACGAG. Its translation: CSAQRDSPYE. The entire CDR3 protein is CSAQRDSPYEQYF.

This clone was recorded many times. The CDR3 end is not reached by the read, which stops 3 residues before it; the germline J gene fills it in. The chain combines TRBV20-1 with TRBJ2-5, with D possibly TRBD2 on 6 matching bases. Germline V gene data show CDR1 as DFQATT and CDR2 as SNEGSKA (reference sequence). Trimming cost V 0 bases and J 2 bases, with 10 bases left between them. CDR3 length equals 14 residues. The CDR3 DNA, read in part, is TGCAGTGCTAGAGAGGGTCTAGCGCAAGAGACC. As protein: CSAREGLAQET. The CDR3 in full is CSAREGLAQETQYF.

This clone showed up many times. The read is 3 residues too short to cover the CDR3 end, so that end is filled in from the germline J gene. The V gene is TRBV23-1, the J gene TRBJ2-1, with D possibly being TRBD2 (6 bases). TRBV23-1 is flagged as an ORF with uncertain function. This CDR3 is built from 17 residues. Between the trimmed V and J ends, which lost 3 bases and 0 bases, there was a span of 15 bases. CDR3 DNA, as far as it was read: TGCGCCAGCAGTCAGCGGGCGGGGACGAGCTCCTACAATGAG. Its protein product is CASSQRAGTSSYNE. The full CDR3 protein reads CASSQRAGTSSYNEQFF.

This clone was counted only a few times. CDR3 sequence: CASGQVGLAGLQETQYF. The CDR3 bases that were read are TGTGCCAGCGGACAAGTGGGGCTAGCGGGCCTCCAAGAGACC. V usage is TRBV19 and J usage is TRBJ2-5, with 8 bases that match TRBD2. The CDR3 end lies 3 residues beyond the end of the read and is filled in from the germline J gene. Losses at the gene ends were 9 bases for V and 1 base for J; bases not matched to a gene: 16. Germline lookup yields CDR1 LNHDA and CDR2 SQIVND (reference sequence). This CDR3 comprises 17 residues.

A remark on this clone: The CDR3 end is not reached by the read, which stops 3 residues before it; the germline J gene fills it in. The chain has TRBV19 and TRBJ2-7; unclear D gene. In germline, CDR1 is LNHDA, CDR2 SQIVND (reference sequence). The CDR3 is 14 residues long. Trimming took off 3 bases at V and 0 bases at J, with 9 bases between the two ends. This CDR3 is CASSIGPGSYEQYF. The sequenced part of the CDR3 DNA is TGTGCCAGTAGTATCGGTCCGGGCTCCTACGAG.

This clone has at least ten counts. The sequenced CDR3 bases are TGTGCCAGCAGTTTATTCCTAGCGGGGGGGCTGGATACG. Translation gives CASSLFLAGGLDT. The full CDR3 protein is CASSLFLAGGLDTQYF. The chain uses TRBV12-3 or TRBV12-4 and TRBJ2-3; the match to TRBD2 covers 12 bases. The CDR3 goes on 3 residues after the read ends, and that part is filled in from the germline J gene. The V gene end was trimmed by 2 bases and the J gene end by 6 bases; junction bases not matched to a gene: 6. CDR3 length equals 16 residues.

The sample holds many counts of this clone. Read data end 3 residues before the CDR3 end; the end is taken from the germline J gene. This sequence joins TRBV20-1 and TRBJ2-1; a possible D gene is TRBD1 (7 bases). The germline V gene encodes CDR1 DFQATT and CDR2 SNEGSKA (reference sequence). The CDR3 consists of 17 residues. The germline V and J ends were trimmed by 4 bases and 2 bases, with 21 bases remaining between them. CDR3 amino acids: CSAIRGPTGTAYNEQFF. The covered CDR3 bases are TGCAGTGCTATTAGGGGCCCGACAGGGACTGCCTACAATGAG.

There are many counts of this clone. The missing CDR3 end, 3 residues past where the read stops, is filled in from the germline J gene. The rearrangement uses TRBV2 and TRBJ2-7, with 9 bases identical to TRBD1. Trimming took 8 bases from V and 5 from J; bases not matched to a gene: 1. The CDR3 is 11 residues long. The germline V gene has CDR1 SNHLY and CDR2 FYNNEI. CDR3 protein: CASRTGDEQYF. The DNA read from the CDR3 is TGTGCCAGCCGGACAGGGGACGAG.